This T cell receptor (beta chain) came from a study of blood T cells in healthy people across ages (dated by TCRdb to between 2015 and 2016). Regarding the study in general: Template switching captured roughly one uniquely barcoded TCR beta cDNA molecule per two T cells in model experiments. The study measured age-related changes in TCR beta repertoire diversity using deep sequencing normalized with unique cDNA molecular identifiers. Donors were grouped into four age groups: young (average about 15 years), middle-aged (about 40), aged (approximately 67) and long-lived (about 82). Donors of different ages were randomly distributed across sequencing lanes to avoid experimental bias. Using the same blood draw, the study looked at two additional independent replicas of 1 million unique cDNA reads for two donors, one aged 18 to 29 and the other aged 80 or older.

V loses 0 bases, J loses 3 bases, and the germline ends lie 9 bases apart. The CDR3, cysteine through phenylalanine, is 13 amino acids long. Only the CDR3 portion is preserved as DNA: 39 bases, with reading frame beginning at the first base. From the germline V gene (reference sequence), CDR1 is GTSNPN and CDR2 is SVGIG. Here is what the overall study found, with its caveats: Conclusive comparison of naive and antigen-experienced compartments was prevented by the profiling of bulk unsorted PBMCs. Because donor CMV infection status was unknown, age-related changes in expanded clonotypes were potentially confounded. Total diversity estimates from one million sequenced T cells were considered lower bounds and underestimates. Observed TCR beta diversity per million T cells fell roughly linearly with age, and a significant reduction was already apparent by age around 40. Compared with the aged group, more naive CD4+ T cells, fewer expanded clones and increased TCR diversity were shown by the long-lived group, suggesting age selection. The percentage of naive T cells measured by flow cytometry correlated strongly with observed TCR beta diversity.

Systemically healthy Caucasian individuals from Russia, 35 to 50 in total and aged roughly 6 to 100 years, were included as donors. Each donor gave approximately 9.4 milliliters of peripheral blood, drawn into EDTA-treated Vacutainer tubes. Ficoll-Paque density-gradient centrifugation was used to isolate PBMCs, with at least 7 million per sample. Total RNA, at least 6 micrograms per sample, was extracted from PBMCs with Trizol reagent. The percentages of naive CD45RAhigh/CD27high T cells were determined by flow cytometry on a PBMC aliquot from every donor. Library preparation employed 5' RACE. The sequencing machine was an Illumina HiSeq 2500. A second PCR of roughly 7 to 11 cycles was performed with a sample-barcoded 5' primer and a J-beta primer mix. A unique molecular identifier was introduced onto each TCR beta cDNA molecule by a template-switch 5' adaptor carrying 12 random nucleotides. Each sample yielded at least 2.5 million CDR3-containing paired-end reads. First-strand cDNA synthesis was performed from all RNA using the Mint cDNA synthesis kit, with priming by a TRBC-specific oligonucleotide. Following uracil-DNA glycosylase treatment, a first 18-cycle PCR with universal primers M1SS and BC2_uni_R was performed on all cDNA. On the authors' methods: Each sample was normalized by randomly selecting 1 million high-quality reads, each carrying a distinct molecular identifier. Reads with shared molecular identifiers were discarded instead of being binned into consensus sequences. MiTCR, with a Q25 quality threshold and the strictest error-elimination algorithm, was used for CDR3 identification, clonotype clustering and error correction. A nonparametric unseen species model using Euler transformation provided a lower-bound estimate of total TCR beta diversity. In-frame beta chains were kept once TCRdb had trimmed the public reads at Q25 with fastp and called clones with MiXCR. One record per CDR3 amino acid sequence lists the most common genes and DNA. These V and J calls are TCRdb output, not the study's own analysis. In this sample the table shows about 810,000 distinct CDR3 sequences, 36% of which occur a single time. The top ten clonotypes cover roughly 13% of the sample.

In this sample, this clonotype turned up a few times. Its cognate antigen has yet to be identified. Per-nucleotide qualities are absent, and no much larger clonotype sits a single base away. This sequence uses TRBV30 and TRBJ2-7; the best D guess is TRBD1, with 6 bases matching. The TCR originated in a young man in good health. The sequencing input was blood. The CDR3 has the sequence CAWSVGTYYEQYF. In nucleotide form, the sequence is TGTGCCTGGAGTGTTGGGACATACTACGAGCAGTACTTC.